The 27 T cell receptor beta chains presented below share a single source sample, sequenced in a study of shared clonotypes between healthy human individuals. Sequencing was performed with immunoSEQ multiplex PCR; in TCRdb, only in-frame clones are kept and a portion is missing. Altogether about 2.4 million clones are present, more than 85% being singletons, with the ten largest covering approximately 0.37%. The specimen sequenced was naive CD4+ T cells from PBMCs. Subset described: CD45RA+ positively selected. These receptors all come from a man between 18 and 35 years old in good health. Some clones in this sample may be carry-over from other donors' samples.

The chain has TRBV13 and TRBJ2-5; 12 nucleotides match TRBD1. Germline V CDR1 and CDR2: PRHDT, FYEKMQ (reference sequence). The CDR3 extends over 15 amino acids. J was trimmed by 5 bases and V by 2 bases; bases with no gene match: 3. The CDR3 reads CASSLRGTGGETQYF. CDR3 DNA: TGTGCCAGCAGCTTACGTGGGACAGGGGGCGAGACCCAGTACTTC.

This clone was seen a single time. The rearrangement joins TRBV7-8 to TRBJ1-2; the D is unclear. CDR3 length: 12 amino acids. The ends were cut back, 2 bases at V and 4 bases at J, with 5 bases in the middle. Germline-derived CDR1 and CDR2 are SGHVS and FQNEAQ. CDR3 DNA: TGTGCCAGCAGCTTATTCACCTATGGCTACACCTTC. Translation: CASSLFTYGYTF.

The J gene is TRBJ2-1, the V gene TRBV5-1; D not certain. Trimming removed 1 base from V and 4 bases from J, with 15 bases in between. From germline, CDR1 is SGHRS and CDR2 YFSETQ. CDR3 length equals 16 residues. The CDR3 nucleotides are TGCGCCAGCAGCTTGAGCAGTAACCCTATTTACAATGAGCAGTTCTTC. Protein: CASSLSSNPIYNEQFF.

This clone showed up just once. This chain links TRBV10-3 with TRBJ2-5, with D possibly matching TRBD1 (5 bases). V lost 6 bases and J lost 2, with 16 bases in between. Germline CDR1 is ENHRY and CDR2 is SYGVKD. The length of the CDR3 is 15 residues. The CDR3 reads CAISQLLGQQETQYF. CDR3 nucleotides: TGTGCCATCAGCCAACTCTTAGGACAACAAGAGACCCAGTACTTC.

The rearrangement joins TRBV2 to TRBJ2-1; D might be TRBD1 (6 bases). With 8 bases removed from V and 0 bases from J, the gap between germline ends came to 11 bases. Germline V gives CDR1 SNHLY, CDR2 FYNNEI. This CDR3 comprises 14 residues. DNA of the CDR3: TGTGCCAGCGGGGACAAGAGCTCCTACAATGAGCAGTTCTTC. Its translation: CASGDKSSYNEQFF.

Only one count was recorded for this clone. This sequence joins TRBV18 and TRBJ1-1, with D uncertain. This CDR3 has 15 amino acids. V dropped 0 bases and J dropped 6 bases, with 14 bases sitting between them. The germline gives CDR1 KGHSH, CDR2 LQKENI. The CDR3 sequence is CASSPPMALFAEAFF. DNA for the CDR3: TGTGCCAGCTCACCACCTATGGCCCTTTTTGCTGAAGCTTTCTTT.

The V gene is TRBV29-1, the J gene TRBJ1-5; a possible D gene is TRBD1 (5 bases). The V end lost 6 bases, the J end lost 4 bases, and 19 bases lay between the germline ends. CDR1 SQVTM and CDR2 ANQGSEA come from the germline V gene. The CDR3 runs 15 residues. This CDR3 reads CSVSFGAGANQPQHF. CDR3 DNA: TGCAGCGTATCTTTTGGGGCCGGAGCGAATCAGCCCCAGCATTTT.

This clone occurred a few times. The chain recombines TRBV15 with TRBJ1-1; no clear D gene. The CDR3 has 13 amino acids. The V end was cut by 6 bases, the J end by 4 bases, with 12 bases between. The germline V gene encodes CDR1 LNHNV and CDR2 YYDKDF (reference sequence). CDR3 sequence reads: CATSLDSITEAFF. CDR3 nucleotide sequence: TGTGCCACCAGTCTGGATTCGATCACTGAAGCTTTCTTT.

The CDR3 DNA is TGTGCCACCGCGGGAGGGTTTTACGAGCAGTACTTC. This gives the protein CATAGGFYEQYF. This chain links TRBV25-1 with TRBJ2-7, with TRBD2 identical over 9 bases. The V segment lost 10 bases and the J segment 4 bases; nucleotides outside the gene matches: 5. This CDR3 is 12 amino acids long. Germline lookup yields CDR1 MGHDK and CDR2 SYGVNS.

V and J are TRBV5-5 and TRBJ2-7; the D is unclear. V was pared by 4 bases and J by 2 bases, with 19 bases between. CDR1 and CDR2 (germline): SGHKS, YYEKEE (reference sequence). This CDR3 has 16 amino acids. The CDR3 reads CASSRYETPLTYEQYF. The DNA of the CDR3 is TGTGCCAGCAGCCGCTACGAGACTCCCTTAACCTACGAGCAGTACTTC. Together with reference TRBV5-5 and TRBJ2-7, the CDR3 gives the full variable domain: DAGVTQSPTHLIKTRGQQVTLRCSPISGHKSVSWYQQVLGQGPQFIFQYYEKEERGRGNFPDRFSARQFPNYSSELNVNALLLGDSALYLCASSRYETPLTYEQYFGPGTRLTVT.

The chain joins TRBV30 to TRBJ2-6; 7 bases are a match to TRBD1. Looked up from germline, CDR1 is GTSNPN and CDR2 is SVGIG (reference sequence). Losses at the gene ends were 0 bases for V and 3 bases for J; bases not matched to a gene: 14. There are 19 residues in the CDR3. In nucleotides, the CDR3 is TGTGCCTGGAGTGTAAAGTTCGACAGGGCCAGAGGTGGGGCCAACGTCCTGACTTTC. Amino acid sequence: CAWSVKFDRARGGANVLTF.

This chain uses TRBV21-1 with TRBJ2-3; the D call TRBD2 from the table was never checked on the DNA. TRBV21-1 is listed as a pseudogene. The CDR3 loop spans 16 amino acids. CDR3 in amino acids: CASSKKPGTSTDTQYF. As DNA, the CDR3 is TGTGCCAGCAGCAAGAAGCCCGGGACTAGCACAGATACGCAGTATTTT.

The chain joins TRBV5-1 to TRBJ1-4; maybe TRBD1 (5 bases). The CDR3 is made up of 15 amino acids. The V gene's germline CDR1 is SGHRS and CDR2 YFSETQ. Trimming cost V 3 bases and J 0 bases, with 9 bases left between them. The CDR3 region has the DNA TGCGCCAGCAGCTCGACGGGGGCAACTAATGAAAAACTGTTTTTT. Amino acid sequence: CASSSTGATNEKLFF.

On this clone: A junction end diverges from the germline sequence, so it may reflect a read error. The V call is TRBV11-2, the J call TRBJ2-5; D might be TRBD1 or TRBD2, each matching 5 bases. The CDR3 covers 13 residues. CDR1 is SGHAT, CDR2 FQNNGV, per germline. The CDR3 sequence is CASSQGVREAQYF. The CDR3 coding sequence is TGTGCCAGCAGCCAGGGAGTTCGAGAGGCCCAGTACTTC.

The chain combines TRBV5-5 with TRBJ1-5; TRBD1 matches at 8 bases. The CDR3 is 16 amino acids. The germline CDR1 and CDR2 sequences are SGHKS and YYEKEE (reference sequence). J lost 2 bases, V lost 2 bases, and 6 bases had no gene match. Here the CDR3 reads CASSFAGGVGNQPQHF. The CDR3 DNA reads TGTGCCAGCAGCTTCGCAGGGGGCGTCGGCAATCAGCCCCAGCATTTT.

In this sample, this clone turned up once. V usage is TRBV7-3 and J usage is TRBJ2-3, with D possibly TRBD2 on 5 matching bases. Trimming removed 3 bases from V and 2 bases from J, with 12 bases in between. The CDR3 runs to 15 residues. Germline-derived CDR1 and CDR2 are SGHTA and FQGTGA. Here the CDR3 reads CASSFGGDVTDTQYF. The CDR3 nucleotides read TGTGCCAGCAGCTTTGGAGGAGACGTCACAGATACGCAGTATTTT.

V and J are TRBV28 and TRBJ1-3; D may be TRBD1 (6 bases). V was cut by 6 bases and J by 2 bases, with 14 bases left in between. CDR3 length equals 15 residues. Germline V gene lookup returns CDR1 MDHEN and CDR2 SYDVKM. In DNA, the CDR3 is TGTGCCAGCAGCGCCTACAGGGTAGCTGGAAACACCATATATTTT. Its protein product is CASSAYRVAGNTIYF.

This clone showed up just once. V and J are TRBV5-1 and TRBJ2-7, with TRBD2 identical over 12 bases. Unmatched junction bases numbered 5, after V lost 6 bases and J lost 1 base. Per the germline V gene, CDR1 is SGHRS and CDR2 is YFSETQ. The CDR3 has 15 amino acids. The CDR3 is CASTTLAGGSYEQYF. CDR3 nucleotide sequence: TGCGCCAGCACCACACTAGCGGGAGGATCCTACGAGCAGTACTTC.

V usage is TRBV6-6 and J usage is TRBJ1-2, with 7 positions matching TRBD1. In germline, CDR1 is MNHNY, CDR2 SVGAGI (reference sequence). Germline trimming cut 6 bases from V and 6 bases from J; bases unmatched to any gene: 10. CDR3 length equals 14 residues. CDR3 sequence: CASRNTETGNGYTF. The CDR3 region has the DNA TGTGCCAGCAGAAATACCGAGACAGGGAATGGCTACACCTTC.

The chain links TRBV10-3 to TRBJ2-2; tentative D call: TRBD1 (6 bases). Looked up from germline, CDR1 is ENHRY and CDR2 is SYGVKD. Between the trimmed V and J ends, which lost 8 bases and 5 bases, there was a span of 15 bases. This CDR3 region has 14 residues. The DNA for the CDR3 is TGTGCCATCGGGCTGACCCAGGGGACCGGGGAGCTGTTTTTT. The encoded protein is CAIGLTQGTGELFF.

The chain is built from TRBV9 and TRBJ2-7; TRBD1 might be the D (6 bases). The V end lost 4 bases, the J end lost 7 bases, and 18 bases lay between the germline ends. Germline values: CDR1 SGDLS, CDR2 YYNGEE. This CDR3 is 14 amino acids long. As DNA, the CDR3 is TGTGCCAGCAGCACCGGGACAACTCTACGAGAGCAGTACTTC. Protein: CASSTGTTLREQYF.

V usage is TRBV28 and J usage is TRBJ1-2; 7 bases align to TRBD1. Germline CDR1 is MDHEN and CDR2 is SYDVKM. This CDR3 is built from 12 residues. Trimming took 10 bases from V and 8 from J; bases not matched to a gene: 10. For the CDR3, the DNA is TGTGCCACTAACGACAGGGCCTCGGGCTACACCTTC. Its protein is CATNDRASGYTF.

The rearrangement uses TRBV4-1 and TRBJ1-2; no clear D. The CDR3 loop spans 15 amino acids. Germline CDR1 is MGHRA and CDR2 is YSYEKL. V was shortened by 2 bases and J by 8 bases, with 18 bases between the two germline ends. CDR3 sequence (DNA): TGCGCCAGCAGCCAATCGGGTAGTTACTCGGGGGGCTACACCTTC. Encoded protein: CASSQSGSYSGGYTF.

The chain carries TRBV29-1 and TRBJ2-5; perhaps TRBD2 as D (7 bases). V was pared by 6 bases and J by 5 bases, with 13 bases between. The V gene's germline CDR1 is SQVTM and CDR2 ANQGSEA. There are 12 residues in the CDR3. The CDR3 here is CSVRGGSETQYF. The CDR3, as DNA: TGCAGCGTGAGGGGGGGGAGTGAGACCCAGTACTTC.

The CDR3 DNA is TGTGCCAGCAGTTACTCGCGGAGCGGCGAGCAGTACTTC. This translates into CASSYSRSGEQYF. The genes are TRBV6-5 and TRBJ2-7, with a possible D match to TRBD2 (5 bases). Trimming took off 0 bases at V and 6 bases at J, with 9 bases between the two ends. CDR1 is MNHEY and CDR2 is SVGAGI in the germline V gene. The CDR3 consists of 13 residues.

With regard to this clone: Other DNA sequences in the same sample also yield this CDR3. The V gene is TRBV19, the J gene TRBJ1-2; D ambiguous. The CDR3 has 13 residues. CDR1 and CDR2 (germline): LNHDA, SQIVND (reference sequence). V shed 3 bases and J shed 2 bases, with 7 bases lying between them. CDR3 loop: CASSIDTNYGYTF. CDR3 nucleotides: TGTGCCAGTAGTATTGACACGAACTATGGCTACACCTTC.

The chain has TRBV29-1 and TRBJ2-3; D is undetermined. Germline lookup yields CDR1 SQVTM and CDR2 ANQGSEA. CDR3 length equals 12 residues. With 3 bases removed from V and 2 bases from J, the gap between germline ends came to 6 bases. The CDR3 reads CSVDLYTDTQYF. DNA of the CDR3: TGCAGCGTTGATCTTTACACAGATACGCAGTATTTT.